This TCR beta chain is drawn from a study of shared clonotypes between healthy human individuals. Whole-study context: A donor's plate count was three for CD4 naive and three for CD4 memory; CD8 naive had two and CD8 memory one. Findings and caveats of the study: Between a handful of donors, naive CD4 clonotypes were shared at a level of approximately 5%.

TCRdb's table, derived via immunoSEQ multiplex PCR, lists solely in-frame clones and lacks some. The repertoire consists of approximately 1.5 million clones, with approximately 98% occurring once and the leading ten covering roughly 0.4%. About this clone itself: What it binds is unknown.

The TCR sequence derives from a man aged 30 to 39 in good health. The sequenced sample consisted of naive CD4+ T cells sorted from blood. Subset defined: CD45RA+ positively selected.

CDR3 nucleotides: TGTGCCAGCAGCTTAGCGGGCAGGGCAAGGGCCAATCAGCCCCAGCATTTT. Amino acids: CASSLAGRARANQPQHF. The rearrangement uses TRBV7-8 and TRBJ1-5, with D tentatively TRBD1 (5 bases). Trimming stripped 0 bases from V and 3 bases from J, with 15 bases between. CDR3 length equals 17 residues. The germline CDR1 and CDR2 sequences are SGHVS and FQNEAQ.